This TCR beta chain was sequenced during a study of TIL therapy for anti-PD-1-resistant metastatic lung cancer. The study, taken as a whole, reports: Many TIL product clones were absent from baseline tumor, suggesting clonal contraction. Patients were highly selected, enriched for treatment-naive, never-smoker and oncogene-addicted cases.

The libraries were made with immunoSEQ v3. Sequencing was performed with immunoSEQ multiplex PCR; in TCRdb, only in-frame clones are kept and a portion is missing. The sample holds about 12,000 clones, about 54% seen once. Germline V CDR1 and CDR2: MGHRA, YSYEKL. The CDR3 spans 16 residues. V lost 0 bases and J 3 bases, leaving 13 bases between the germline ends. Sample time point: pre-treatment sample, taken before nivolumab and TIL therapy. Tumor tissue came from excised metastases, mostly pleural nodules or supraclavicular lymph nodes. A remark on this clone: Its antigen remains unknown.

The chain is built from TRBV4-1 and TRBJ2-3; a possible D gene is TRBD1 (8 bases). This clonotype was obtained from a person aged 25 to 85 with non-small cell lung cancer. The sample was tumor tissue, taken at baseline. CDR3 sequence (DNA): TGCGCCAGCAGCCAAGAGGGGGGGACAGGTACAGATACGCAGTATTTT. Translating it yields CASSQEGGTGTDTQYF.